These 18 T cell receptor beta chains came from one sample sequenced in a study of STAT5B mutations in CD4+ large granular lymphocyte leukemia. The table came from immunoSEQ multiplex PCR; TCRdb's copy has only in-frame clones and leaves some out. The data contain fewer than 30,000 clones, around 78% of them singletons. The sequenced sample was CD4+ T cells from blood buffy coats. Source of these receptors: a human donor in good health.

This clone has only a few counts. The chain employs TRBV7-2 and TRBJ1-1; weak D call: TRBD1 (6 bases). The germline CDR1 and CDR2 sequences are SGHTA and FQGNSA. This CDR3 contains 14 residues. V lost 2 bases and J lost 0, with 7 bases in between. CDR3 in amino acids: CASSLQGLNTEAFF. In DNA, the CDR3 is TGTGCCAGCAGCTTACAGGGGTTGAACACTGAAGCTTTCTTT. Filled out from reference TRBV7-2 and TRBJ1-1, the complete variable domain reads GAGVSQSPSNKVTEKGKDVELRCDPISGHTALYWYRQSLGQGLEFLIYFQGNSAPDKSGLPSDRFSAERTGGSVSTLTIQRTQQEDSAVYLCASSLQGLNTEAFFGQGTRLTVV.

A few counts support this clone. J is TRBJ1-2 and V is TRBV7-9; D unclear. This CDR3 contains 12 residues. The V and J ends lost 2 bases and 3 bases respectively, with 4 bases between them. Germline values: CDR1 SEHNR, CDR2 FQNEAQ (reference sequence). CDR3 in amino acids: CASSLPDYGYTF. The CDR3 coding sequence is TGTGCCAGCAGCTTACCCGACTATGGCTACACCTTC.

The J gene is TRBJ1-1, the V gene TRBV5-5; D is perhaps TRBD1 (6 bases). Trimming pared 6 bases from V and 3 bases from J, leaving 18 bases between. Per the germline V gene, CDR1 is SGHKS and CDR2 is YYEKEE (reference sequence). The CDR3 has 15 amino acids. CDR3: CASTRQAGEYTEAFF. The CDR3 DNA reads as TGTGCCAGCACCCGGCAGGCAGGGGAGTACACTGAAGCTTTCTTT.

The chain combines TRBV5-1 with TRBJ2-1, with 8 bases aligning to TRBD1. Unmatched junction bases numbered 14, after V lost 3 bases and J lost 9 bases. The CDR3 sequence is 16 residues long. Germline CDR1 SGHRS, CDR2 YFSETQ. The CDR3 is CASSSLPNRGETEQFF. The CDR3 DNA reads TGCGCCAGCAGCTCCCTACCCAACAGGGGGGAAACTGAGCAGTTCTTC. Based on the CDR3 plus reference TRBV5-1 and TRBJ2-1, the full variable domain is KAGVTQTPRYLIKTRGQQVTLSCSPISGHRSVSWYQQTPGQGLQFLFEYFSETQRNKGNFPGRFSGRQFSNSRSEMNVSTLELGDSALYLCASSSLPNRGETEQFFGPGTRLTVL.

The rearrangement links TRBV7-2 to TRBJ1-3, with D unclear. V was cut by 2 bases and J by 4 bases, with 3 bases left in between. There are 12 residues in the CDR3. Germline V gene lookup returns CDR1 SGHTA and CDR2 FQGNSA. The CDR3 region is CASSLLGNTIYF. CDR3 bases: TGTGCCAGCAGCTTACTCGGAAACACCATATATTTT.

The chain has TRBV7-2 and TRBJ1-1; the D is unclear. The ends were cut back, 3 bases at V and 0 bases at J, with 11 bases in the middle. Germline CDR1 is SGHTA and CDR2 is FQGNSA. CDR3 length equals 15 residues. CDR3 nucleotide sequence: TGTGCCAGCAGCTTTGGGGTTGGCATGAACACTGAAGCTTTCTTT. Protein: CASSFGVGMNTEAFF.

The genes are TRBV6-1 and TRBJ2-7; D unclear. The germline V gene encodes CDR1 MNHNS and CDR2 SASEGT. This CDR3 is 12 amino acids long. V lost 4 bases, J lost 6 bases, and 10 bases lay in between. CDR3 nucleotides: TGTGCCAGCAGTGGGGATAGCCGCGAGCAGTACGTC. Its protein is CASSGDSREQYV.

This chain links TRBV6-1 with TRBJ2-1, with D possibly being TRBD1 (5 bases). The V gene lost 4 bases and the J gene lost 7 bases, with 11 bases spanning the gap. The CDR3 consists of 13 residues. In germline, CDR1 is MNHNS, CDR2 SASEGT. CDR3 coding DNA: TGTGCCAGCAGTGTAGGCAGGGTAAATGAGCAGTTCTTC. This codes for CASSVGRVNEQFF.

CDR3 nucleotides: TGCGCCTCGAAGGGCCCAGATACGCAGTATTTT. Translated: CASKGPDTQYF. V and J are TRBV5-1 and TRBJ2-3; D gene ambiguous. This CDR3 has 11 residues. The V end was cut by 10 bases, the J end by 4 bases, with 10 bases between. Germline V gene lookup returns CDR1 SGHRS and CDR2 YFSETQ.

The V gene is TRBV2, the J gene TRBJ1-6; 7 bases fit TRBD1. With 6 bases clipped from V and 8 bases from J, the junction kept 7 bases outside the gene matches. The CDR3 covers 14 residues. Germline-derived CDR1 and CDR2 are SNHLY and FYNNEI. The CDR3 coding sequence is TGTGCCAGCAGAAGACAGGGAGAGCATTCACCCCTCCACTTT. This sequence encodes CASRRQGEHSPLHF.

The J gene is TRBJ2-1, the V gene TRBV7-2; D call uncertain. The V gene lost 7 bases and the J gene lost 0 bases, with 7 bases spanning the gap. CDR3 size: 13 residues. Germline V CDR1 and CDR2: SGHTA, FQGNSA. The CDR3 DNA is TGTGCCAGCACGGCGAGCTCCTACAATGAGCAGTTCTTC. Translation: CASTASSYNEQFF.

The chain links TRBV20-1 to TRBJ1-4; a weak D match, TRBD1 (5 bases). Germline V gene sequence: CDR1 DFQATT, CDR2 SNEGSKA (reference sequence). V was clipped by 3 bases and J by 12 bases, with 8 bases between them. This CDR3 comprises 10 residues. The chain's CDR3 is CSARRGELFF. As DNA, the CDR3 is TGCAGTGCTAGGAGGGGAGAACTGTTTTTT.

The chain uses TRBV7-2 and TRBJ1-1; D gene ambiguous. The CDR3 is made up of 14 amino acids. Trimming removed 5 bases from V and 2 bases from J, with 12 bases in between. In germline, CDR1 is SGHTA, CDR2 FQGNSA. CDR3 residues: CASSRTTANTEAFF. CDR3 nucleotide sequence: TGTGCCAGCAGCCGAACCACAGCAAACACTGAAGCTTTCTTT.

The CDR3 sequence is CASSSFGGEALQLQETQYF. The CDR3 DNA reads as TGTGCCAGCAGCTCCTTTGGGGGTGAGGCCCTACAGCTTCAAGAGACCCAGTACTTC. J is TRBJ2-5 and V is TRBV11-2; D possibly uses TRBD1 or TRBD2 (5 bases each). V lost 4 bases, J lost 2 bases, and 26 bases lay in between. Germline CDR1 SGHAT, CDR2 FQNNGV. This CDR3 contains 19 residues.

The gene calls are TRBV7-2 and TRBJ2-5; no firm D call. Germline V lookup: CDR1 SGHTA, CDR2 FQGNSA. Trimming shortened V by 0 bases and J by 4 bases, and 9 bases separated the two germline ends. The CDR3 spans 14 residues. The CDR3 sequence is CASSLARQLETQYF. The DNA for the CDR3 is TGTGCCAGCAGCTTAGCGCGTCAATTAGAGACCCAGTACTTC.

The rearrangement joins TRBV5-1 to TRBJ1-6; possibly TRBD1 for D (6 bases). Between the trimmed V and J ends, which lost 0 bases and 5 bases, there was a span of 12 bases. This CDR3 has 16 amino acids. In germline, CDR1 is SGHRS, CDR2 YFSETQ. CDR3 protein: CASSLEGNRDNSPLHF. The CDR3 region has the DNA TGCGCCAGCAGCTTGGAGGGGAACAGGGATAATTCACCCCTCCACTTT.

This clone was counted between two and nine times. The chain employs TRBV15 and TRBJ1-6, with a tentative D call TRBD1 (6 bases). Between the trimmed V and J ends, which lost 0 bases and 7 bases, there was a span of 13 bases. CDR3 length: 16 residues. Per the germline V gene, CDR1 is LNHNV and CDR2 is YYDKDF (reference sequence). The CDR3 coding sequence is TGTGCCACCAGCAGAGATCCGGACAGTTCGAATTCACCCCTCCACTTT. Residues: CATSRDPDSSNSPLHF. Combining the CDR3 with reference TRBV15 and TRBJ1-6 gives the whole variable domain DAMVIQNPRYQVTQFGKPVTLSCSQTLNHNVMYWYQQKSSQAPKLLFHYYDKDFNNEADTPDNFQSRRPNTSFCFLDIRSPGLGDTAMYLCATSRDPDSSNSPLHFGNGTRLTVT.

The V call is TRBV27, the J call TRBJ2-5; 11 bases agree with TRBD2. Germline V gives CDR1 MNHEY, CDR2 SMNVEV (reference sequence). The CDR3 has 15 amino acids. V dropped 6 bases and J dropped 1; count of bases not matched to a gene: 4. The CDR3 loop reads CASSPGLAVQETQYF. CDR3 sequence (DNA): TGTGCCAGCAGCCCGGGACTAGCGGTCCAAGAGACCCAGTACTTC.